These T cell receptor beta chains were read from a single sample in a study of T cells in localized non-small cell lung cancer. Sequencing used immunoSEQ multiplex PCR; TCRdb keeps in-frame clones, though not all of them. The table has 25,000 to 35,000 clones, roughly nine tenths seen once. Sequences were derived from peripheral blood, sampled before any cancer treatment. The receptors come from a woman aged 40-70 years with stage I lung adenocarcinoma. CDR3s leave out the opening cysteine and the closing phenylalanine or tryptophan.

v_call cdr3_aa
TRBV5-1 ASGRTGDGYT
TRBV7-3 ASSLGGENNEQF
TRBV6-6 ASSYSDVNEQF
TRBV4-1 ASSQGLAGWGKAGELF
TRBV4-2 ASSQSWAVRGKETQY
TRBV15 ATSRDQGGGETQY
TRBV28 ASSLSGAISYEQY
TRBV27 ASSLRGRAADTQY
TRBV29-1 SAGGTSYNEQF
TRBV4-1 ASSLVRGDEAF
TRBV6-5 ASRSGTGLGNTIY
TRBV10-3 AIKGTSAEQY
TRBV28 ASSGASGGLWQPQH
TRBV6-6 ASSSFSTGRTEAF
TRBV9 ASSAGGFSYEQY
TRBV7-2 ASSLEPGSTDTQY
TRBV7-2 ASSLEVRNTEAF
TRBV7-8 ASSLRFQEDTQY
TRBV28 ASSLDSEVTEAF
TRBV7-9 ASSLAGNNYGYT
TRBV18 ASSPGGAGSNYGYT
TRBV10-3 AISEGSAQPQH
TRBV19 ASSIDIFGVSSYNEQF
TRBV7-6 ASSLDYGTGVREQF
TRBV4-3 ASSQITGPANYGYT
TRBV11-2 ASMGNTIY
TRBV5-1 ASSLSRAGPHEQY
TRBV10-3 AISEGGTFQETQY
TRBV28 ASSSGQAGNTIY
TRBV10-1 ASSIPGLAEPPYEQY
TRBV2 ASSERSGGAETQY
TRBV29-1 SVASQGGDYNEQF
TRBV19 ASRDRGNSPLH
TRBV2 ARDSGGISNTIY
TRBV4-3 ASSAGALYNEQF
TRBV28 ASSSNGPPSIYTQY
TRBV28 ASSTQTLWYGYT
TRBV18 ASSPPGVSETQY
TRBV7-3 ASSLGSDEQF
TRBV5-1 ASSLGLEGSEQY
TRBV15 ATSREGLLPYNEQF
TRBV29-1 SAQGGIGRYNEQF
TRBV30 AWSARGSFYEQY
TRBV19 ASSTRTKDTQY
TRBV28 ASRLGGQPDTQY
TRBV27 ASSSHRGGYNEQF
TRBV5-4 ASSRNSYEQY
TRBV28 ASRGQTYEQY
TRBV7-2 ASSTNRGSQY
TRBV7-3 ASSRAGYNTGELF
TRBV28 ASTSAGGIDGYT
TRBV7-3 ASRPGLADLETQY
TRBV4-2 ASSQTPAGSSTDTQY
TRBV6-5 ASSSDRGGKLF